This T cell receptor (beta chain) is drawn from a study of graft-versus-host responses after intestinal transplantation. Study-wide findings and caveats: Clonal ratios of graft-versus-host to host-versus-graft in allografts were high for patients exhibiting graft-donor T cell macrochimerism. Recipient marrow showed GvH clones, some seen first in ileum or blood.

As regards this clone: Its antigen is currently unknown.

TCRdb's copy holds only in-frame clones and misses some; the assay was immunoSEQ multiplex PCR. The data hold 100,000 to 110,000 clones, with more than 75% observed a single time. CDR3 size: 15 residues. From germline, CDR1 is SGHKS and CDR2 YYEKEE (reference sequence). V was pared by 3 bases and J by 5 bases, with 10 bases of the junction left unmatched. The sample in question was unstimulated CD4+ T cells sorted from spleen or lymph node cells, obtained before transplant. This chain joins TRBV5-5 and TRBJ1-2; 7 bases are a match to TRBD1. The receptor was isolated from a human donor who was the organ donor for an intestinal transplant. The CDR3 is CASSSGDRVHYGYTF. As DNA, the CDR3 is TGTGCCAGCAGCTCGGGTGACAGGGTCCATTATGGCTACACCTTC.